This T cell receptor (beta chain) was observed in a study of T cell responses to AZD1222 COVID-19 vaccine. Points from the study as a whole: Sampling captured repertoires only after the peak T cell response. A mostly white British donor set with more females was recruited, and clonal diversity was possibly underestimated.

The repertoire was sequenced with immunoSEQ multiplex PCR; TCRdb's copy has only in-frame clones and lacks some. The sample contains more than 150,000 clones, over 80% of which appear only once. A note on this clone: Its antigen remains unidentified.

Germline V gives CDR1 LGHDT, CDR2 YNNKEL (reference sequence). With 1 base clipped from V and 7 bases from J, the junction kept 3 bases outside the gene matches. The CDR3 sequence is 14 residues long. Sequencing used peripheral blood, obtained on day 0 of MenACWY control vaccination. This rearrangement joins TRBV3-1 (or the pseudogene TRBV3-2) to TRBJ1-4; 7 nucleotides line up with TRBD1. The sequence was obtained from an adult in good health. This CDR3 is CASSQVAGGEKLFF. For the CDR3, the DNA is TGTGCCAGCAGCCAAGTGGCAGGGGGTGAAAAACTGTTTTTT.